This is a list of T cell receptor beta chains from one sample in a study of OX40 agonist ivuxolimab in advanced cancers. TCRdb keeps only in-frame clones here, not all; method: immunoSEQ multiplex PCR. The table records tens of thousands of clones, over 80% of them present only once. Sequencing was performed on CD4+ or CD8+ T cells sorted from blood, taken in a trial of the OX40 agonist ivuxolimab. These receptors all stem from an adult with an advanced solid tumor such as melanoma, head and neck, liver or kidney cancer. Each CDR3 is given with its conserved first and last residue.

V | CDR3
TRBV5-6 | CASSLWGLAGGNEQFF
TRBV7-2 | CASSQRGQGASKQETQYF
TRBV5-6 | CASSLSPGTTAKNIQYF
TRBV28 | CASSLRVTGNTIYF
TRBV28 | CASRLHLKARDRNGGGYTF
TRBV6-1 | CASSAAGAGNTIYF
TRBV28 | CASSLTAYGYTF
TRBV2 | CASSPRRLDTGELFF
TRBV5-1 | CASTFGDREVSPLHF
TRBV6-5 | CASRDTIYGYTF
TRBV6-6 | CASSYKGLNTGELFF
TRBV2 | CASRRTSSGMDYEQYF
TRBV6-6 | CASTHGGTNTGELFF
TRBV5-1 | CASSPPSGQSTDTQYF
TRBV7-2 | CASSLRGRGSYNEQFF
TRBV27 | CASIRRGIENTEAFF
TRBV28 | CASWGTNEKLFF
TRBV11-2 | CASSSDPGRVHEQFF
TRBV2 | CASSGTEYSNQPQHF
TRBV29-1 | CSVEGRDTGIGSYNEQFF
TRBV7-8 | CASSSLVARAFF
TRBV27 | CASSLQGDYGYTF
TRBV28 | CASSNGLAATYEQYF
TRBV25-1 | CASSERPVSTNEKLFF
TRBV9 | CASSYSGSHTGELFF
TRBV7-9 | CASSLDWNEQFF
TRBV18 | CASSPTQGLYTEAFF
TRBV2 | CASSTRGPGANVLTF
TRBV9 | CASSARGPGYGYTF
TRBV7-2 | CASGGTSASYNEQFF
TRBV19 | CASSILAGEKPGELFF
TRBV14 | CASSPLRAHGNEQFF
TRBV5-1 | CASSSGQGDGNEQFF
TRBV7-9 | CASTSFGSGLQETQYF
TRBV28 | CASSSRALDDTQYF
TRBV11-3 | CASSLGENSPLHF
TRBV2 | CASNPSRGNAEKLFF
TRBV4-1 | CASSQDYRQSYNSPLHF
TRBV30 | CAWSPIAGVEQFF
TRBV20-1 | CSAPKHTEAFF
TRBV18 | CASSRRLGATTQETQYF
TRBV7-2 | CASSRLLGTGTTAGELFF
TRBV6-5 | CASSYGQLNTEAFF
TRBV15 | CATSRDGTGGEKLFF
TRBV18 | CASSPQGITNEKLFF
TRBV2 | CASSQALAGEKLFF
TRBV5-1 | CASSLTGGDRGFTSPLHF
TRBV5-4 | CASRLSLDSNNEQFF
TRBV7-2 | CASSLDRGRQPQHF
TRBV23-1 | CATRHPRESDQKLFF
TRBV6-5 | CASRPGGTDTQYF
TRBV5-1 | CASSLGQGHTEAFF
TRBV5-5 | CASSLYPKATEAFF
TRBV15 | CATSRDPTRGSGNTIYF
TRBV5-1 | CASSYSTDTQYF
TRBV18 | CASSPTNNSPLHF
TRBV19 | CASSISRPSGNQPQHF
TRBV7-6 | CASSVTGPYPWGYTF